What follows are 3 T cell receptor beta chains derived from one specimen sequenced in a study of cytomegalovirus exposure and HLA in healthy donors. Sequencing used immunoSEQ multiplex PCR; TCRdb keeps in-frame clones, though not all of them. This sample has approximately 230,000 clones; approximately 84% occur once, and the top ten carry more than 10%. The specimen was PBMCs. Receptors were obtained from a man aged 18 to 29 in good health and CMV-seropositive.

The CDR3 sequence: CAWKAGTSTDTQYF. The CDR3 DNA follows: TGTGCCTGGAAGGCGGGAACTAGCACAGATACGCAGTATTTT. The gene calls are TRBV30 and TRBJ2-3; the D gene is possibly TRBD2 (6 bases). The CDR3 extends over 14 amino acids. Germline assignment: CDR1 GTSNPN and CDR2 SVGIG (reference sequence). The V gene lost 4 bases and the J gene lost 0 bases, with 11 bases spanning the gap.

The chain employs TRBV2 and TRBJ2-2; D is unclear. Germline CDR1 and CDR2: SNHLY and FYNNEI. Trimming pared 7 bases from V and 3 bases from J, leaving 9 bases between. The CDR3 has 13 residues. CDR3 DNA sequence: TGTGCCAGCATAGCTAGGGACACCGGGGAGCTGTTTTTT. This translates into CASIARDTGELFF.

The chain joins TRBV27 to TRBJ2-1; possibly TRBD2 for D (6 bases). V was shortened by 9 bases and J by 10 bases, with 25 bases between the two germline ends. Germline assignment: CDR1 MNHEY and CDR2 SMNVEV (reference sequence). This CDR3 comprises 15 residues. Here the CDR3 DNA reads TGTGCCAGTACCCTAGCCGGGGGTCCTCATCGAGAGCAGTTCTTC. This encodes CASTLAGGPHREQFF.